This is a list of T cell receptor beta chains from one sample in a study of CD8+CD57+ T cells in acquired aplastic anemia. Via MiXCR, TCRdb re-called the reads, giving one row per CDR3 protein. Of 150,000 to 200,000 distinct CDR3 sequences in the sample, 48% were seen once. The sequenced sample was sorted CD4+, CD8+, or CD8+CD57+ T cells (not recorded which) from PBMCs. The origin of the receptors is a human donor with aplastic anemia. The CDR3 runs from the conserved cysteine through the conserved F or W. D genes are given only for firm matches. Only some rows state a clone size, as once, few, many or a class for expanded clones.

j_call	d_call	v_call	clone_size	cdr3_length	cdr3_aa	cdr3_nt
TRBJ2-5	.	TRBV7-2	few	15	CASSLGTGRRETQYF	TGTGCCAGCAGCTTAGGTACAGGGAGGAGGGAGACCCAGTACTTC
TRBJ2-1	.	TRBV6-1	.	13	CASMIWGEREQFF	TGTGCCAGCATGATATGGGGAGAGCGGGAGCAGTTCTTC
TRBJ2-2	TRBD1	TRBV9	many	17	CASSPRGKASSTGELFF	TGTGCCAGCAGCCCCAGGGGGAAAGCTTCTAGCACCGGGGAGCTGTTTTTT
TRBJ1-1	.	TRBV6-5	many	14	CASSYRRESTEAFF	TGTGCCAGCAGTTACCGCCGGGAGTCCACTGAAGCTTTCTTT
TRBJ2-4	TRBD1	TRBV10-1	.	13	CASSEGDRVVQYF	TGCGCCAGCAGTGAAGGAGACAGGGTCGTTCAGTACTTC
TRBJ1-1	.	TRBV7-3	.	13	CASSRGTNTEAFF	TGTGCCAGCAGCCGGGGAACGAACACTGAAGCTTTCTTT
TRBJ2-3	TRBD2	TRBV5-1	many	16	CASSRVGGGSTDTQYF	TGCGCCAGCAGCAGGGTCGGCGGGGGGAGCACAGATACGCAGTATTTT
TRBJ1-5	TRBD1	TRBV3-1	.	15	CASSQGQGGNQPQHF	TGTGCCAGCAGCCAAGGACAGGGGGGCAATCAGCCCCAGCATTTT
TRBJ2-5	TRBD1	TRBV7-9	.	15	CASSLVMGTEETQYF	TGTGCCAGCAGCTTAGTAATGGGGACAGAAGAGACCCAGTACTTC
TRBJ2-7	TRBD1	TRBV24-1	once	15	CATSDPGQGVYEQYF	TGTGCCACCAGTGACCCGGGACAGGGGGTTTACGAGCAGTACTTC
TRBJ1-2	.	TRBV29-1	few	10	CFAGDNGYTF	TGCTTCGCAGGGGACAATGGCTACACCTTC
TRBJ2-5	.	TRBV28	.	14	CASSLSGVGETQYF	TGTGCCAGCAGTTTATCGGGCGTAGGGGAGACCCAGTACTTC
TRBJ1-5	.	TRBV19	once	13	CASSIFTEQPQHF	TGTGCCAGTAGTATATTCACTGAGCAGCCCCAGCATTTT
TRBJ1-1	.	TRBV12-3/TRBV12-4	many	14	CASRKDSLNTEAFF	TGTGCCAGCAGGAAGGACAGCCTGAACACTGAAGCTTTCTTT
TRBJ2-7	.	TRBV2	few	12	CASSRLAYEQYF	TGTGCCAGTTCCCGGCTAGCCTACGAGCAGTACTTC
TRBJ1-5	.	TRBV6-5	.	13	CASSHRDNQPQHF	TGTGCCAGCAGTCACAGAGACAATCAGCCCCAGCATTTT
TRBJ2-1	.	TRBV15	.	16	CATSRSWLRSYNEQFF	TGTGCCACCAGCAGGTCCTGGCTTCGCTCCTACAATGAGCAGTTCTTC
TRBJ1-2	TRBD1	TRBV19	.	15	CASSIDQGADYGYTF	TGTGCCAGTAGTATAGATCAGGGGGCTGACTATGGCTACACCTTC
TRBJ1-1	.	TRBV2	.	11	CASSEWVEAFF	TGTGCCAGCAGTGAATGGGTAGAAGCTTTCTTT
TRBJ2-7	.	TRBV19	once	15	CASSIGPGFSYEQYF	TGTGCCAGTAGTATTGGTCCGGGGTTCTCCTACGAGCAGTACTTC
TRBJ2-7	.	TRBV7-8	many	17	CASSFKRGAGTAYEQYF	TGTGCCAGCAGCTTCAAACGGGGGGCGGGGACGGCCTACGAGCAGTACTTC
TRBJ1-6	TRBD1	TRBV12-3/TRBV12-4	many	15	CASSLTGGGSSPLHF	TGTGCCAGCAGCCTGACAGGGGGAGGTAGTTCACCCCTCCACTTT
TRBJ1-5	TRBD1	TRBV9	many	15	CASSVVGTEGQPQHF	TGTGCCAGCAGCGTAGTCGGGACAGAGGGTCAGCCCCAGCATTTT
TRBJ2-2	.	TRBV7-3	few	12	CASNTGAGELFF	TGTGCCAGCAACACGGGCGCCGGGGAGCTGTTTTTT
TRBJ2-2	TRBD1	TRBV10-3	.	14	CASRQGQGAGEPFF	TGTGCCAGCAGACAGGGACAGGGGGCCGGGGAGCCGTTTTTT
TRBJ2-2	.	TRBV6-5	many	14	CASRSRTYTGELFF	TGTGCCAGCAGGTCGAGAACCTATACCGGGGAGCTGTTTTTT
TRBJ2-5	.	TRBV6-6	many	15	CASSYRGRGEETQYF	TGTGCCAGCAGTTACCGGGGTCGAGGAGAGGAGACCCAGTACTTC
TRBJ2-3	.	TRBV20-1	.	13	CSASGTLLDTQYF	TGCAGTGCTAGCGGGACATTGCTAGATACGCAGTATTTT
TRBJ2-1	.	TRBV6-1	many	12	CASTDLYNEQFF	TGTGCCAGCACGGACCTCTACAATGAGCAGTTCTTC
TRBJ1-5	.	TRBV7-6	once	13	CAIGNREGQPQHF	TGTGCCATAGGGAACAGGGAGGGACAGCCCCAGCATTTT
TRBJ2-7	.	TRBV12-3/TRBV12-4	many	12	CASSLPGSEQYF	TGTGCCAGCAGTTTGCCAGGGAGCGAGCAGTACTTC
TRBJ2-3	.	TRBV2	once	14	CASSYPPSTDTQYF	TGTGCCAGCAGTTACCCCCCAAGCACAGATACGCAGTATTTT